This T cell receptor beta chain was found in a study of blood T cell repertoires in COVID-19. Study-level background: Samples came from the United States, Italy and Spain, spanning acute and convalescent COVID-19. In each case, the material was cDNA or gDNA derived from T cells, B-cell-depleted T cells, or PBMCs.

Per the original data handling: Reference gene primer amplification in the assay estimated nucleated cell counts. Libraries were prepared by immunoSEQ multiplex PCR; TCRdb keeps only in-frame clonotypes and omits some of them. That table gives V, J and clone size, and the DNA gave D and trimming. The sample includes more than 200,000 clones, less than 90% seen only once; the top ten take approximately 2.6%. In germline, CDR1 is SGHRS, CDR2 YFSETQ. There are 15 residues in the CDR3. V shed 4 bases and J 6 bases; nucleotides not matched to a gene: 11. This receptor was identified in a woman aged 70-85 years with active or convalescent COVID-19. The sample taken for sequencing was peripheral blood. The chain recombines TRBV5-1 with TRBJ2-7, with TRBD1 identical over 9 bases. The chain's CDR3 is CASSQQGAVQGEQYF. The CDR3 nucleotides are TGCGCCAGCAGCCAACAGGGGGCAGTGCAAGGCGAGCAGTACTTC. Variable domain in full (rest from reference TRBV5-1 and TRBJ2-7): KAGVTQTPRYLIKTRGQQVTLSCSPISGHRSVSWYQQTPGQGLQFLFEYFSETQRNKGNFPGRFSGRQFSNSRSEMNVSTLELGDSALYLCASSQQGAVQGEQYFGPGTRLTVT.